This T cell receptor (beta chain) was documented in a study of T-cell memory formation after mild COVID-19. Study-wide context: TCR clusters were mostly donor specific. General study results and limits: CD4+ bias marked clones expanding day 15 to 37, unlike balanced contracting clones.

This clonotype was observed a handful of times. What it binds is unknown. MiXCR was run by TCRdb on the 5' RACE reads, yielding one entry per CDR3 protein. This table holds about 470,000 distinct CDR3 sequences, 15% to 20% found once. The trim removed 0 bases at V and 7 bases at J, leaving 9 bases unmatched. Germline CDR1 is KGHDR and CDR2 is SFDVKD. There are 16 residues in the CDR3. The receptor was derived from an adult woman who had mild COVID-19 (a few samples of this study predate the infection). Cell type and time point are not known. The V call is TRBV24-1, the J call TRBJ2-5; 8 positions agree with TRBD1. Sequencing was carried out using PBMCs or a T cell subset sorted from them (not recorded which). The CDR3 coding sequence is TGTGCCACCAGTGATTTGCAGGACAGGGTAGGGGCGACCCAGTACTTC. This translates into CATSDLQDRVGATQYF.